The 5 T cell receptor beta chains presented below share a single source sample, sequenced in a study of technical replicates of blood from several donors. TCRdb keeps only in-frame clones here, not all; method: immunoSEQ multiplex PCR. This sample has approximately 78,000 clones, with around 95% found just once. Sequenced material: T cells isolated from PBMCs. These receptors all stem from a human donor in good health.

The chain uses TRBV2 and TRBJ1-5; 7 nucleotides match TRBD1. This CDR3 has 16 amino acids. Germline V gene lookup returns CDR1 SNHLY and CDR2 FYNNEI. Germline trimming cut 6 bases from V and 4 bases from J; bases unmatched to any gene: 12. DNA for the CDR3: TGTGCCAGCAGCGACCTCGATTACAGGGGAAATCAGCCCCAGCATTTT. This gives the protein CASSDLDYRGNQPQHF.

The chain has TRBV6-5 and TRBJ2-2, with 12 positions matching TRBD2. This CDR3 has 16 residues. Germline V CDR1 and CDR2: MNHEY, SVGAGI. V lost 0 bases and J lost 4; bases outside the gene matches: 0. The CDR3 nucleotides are TGTGCCAGCAGTTACTCGACTAGCGGGAGCACCGGGGAGCTGTTTTTT. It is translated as CASSYSTSGSTGELFF.

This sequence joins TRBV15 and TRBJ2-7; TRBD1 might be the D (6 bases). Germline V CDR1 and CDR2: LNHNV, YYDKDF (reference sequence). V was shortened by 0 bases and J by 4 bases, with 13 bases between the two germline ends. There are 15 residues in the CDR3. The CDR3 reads CATSRESGAPYEQYF. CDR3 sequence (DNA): TGTGCCACCAGCAGAGAATCAGGGGCCCCTTACGAGCAGTACTTC.

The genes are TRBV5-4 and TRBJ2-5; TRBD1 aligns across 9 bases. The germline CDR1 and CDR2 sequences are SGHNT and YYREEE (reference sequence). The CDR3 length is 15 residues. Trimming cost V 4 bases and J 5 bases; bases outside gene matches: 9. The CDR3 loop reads CASSPRQGEAETQYF. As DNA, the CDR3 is TGTGCCAGCAGCCCCAGACAGGGGGAAGCGGAGACCCAGTACTTC. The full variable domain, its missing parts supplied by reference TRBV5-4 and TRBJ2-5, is ETGVTQSPTHLIKTRGQQVTLRCSSQSGHNTVSWYQQALGQGPQFIFQYYREEENGRGNFPPRFSGLQFPNYSSELNVNALELDDSALYLCASSPRQGEAETQYFGPGTRLLVL.

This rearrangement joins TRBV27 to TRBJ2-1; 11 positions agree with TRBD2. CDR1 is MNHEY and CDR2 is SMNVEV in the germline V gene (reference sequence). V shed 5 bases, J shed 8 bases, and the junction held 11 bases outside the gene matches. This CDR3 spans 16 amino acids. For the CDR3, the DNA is TGTGCCAGCAGTGCATTACTAGCGGGGGTCTCTTATGAGCAGTTCTTC. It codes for CASSALLAGVSYEQFF.